In this sample, the clone carrying this T cell receptor beta chain turned up a few times. What it binds is unknown. The data were obtained in a study of T-cell memory formation after mild COVID-19. Study observations and caveats: Clones that contracted from day 15 to 85 were balanced CD4/CD8, while later expanders leaned CD4+.

TCRdb used MiXCR to reprocess the 5' RACE reads, holding one entry per CDR3 protein. Of 360,000 or so distinct CDR3 sequences in the sample, around 28% are singletons; the top ten hold roughly 14%. This CDR3 has 15 amino acids. Germline V lookup: CDR1 PRHDT, CDR2 FYEKMQ (reference sequence). The junction had 1 base not matched to a gene; V was cut back by 5 bases and J by 1 base. This TCR derives from an adult woman who had mild COVID-19 (a few samples of this study predate the infection). Cell type and time point are not known. The chain joins TRBV13 to TRBJ2-2, with 10 bases aligning to TRBD2. The sequencing sample was made of PBMCs or a T cell subset sorted from them (not recorded which). The CDR3: CASSRLAGNTGELFF. The CDR3 nucleotides are TGTGCCAGCAGCCGACTAGCGGGGAACACCGGGGAGCTGTTTTTT.